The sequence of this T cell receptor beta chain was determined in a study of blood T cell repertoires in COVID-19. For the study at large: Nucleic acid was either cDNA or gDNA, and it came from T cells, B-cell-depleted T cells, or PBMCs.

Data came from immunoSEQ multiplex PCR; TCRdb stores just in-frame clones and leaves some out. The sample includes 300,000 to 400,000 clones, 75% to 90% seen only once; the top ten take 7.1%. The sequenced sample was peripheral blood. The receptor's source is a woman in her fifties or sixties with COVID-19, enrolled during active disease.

This CDR3 reads CASSYFGLPNEKLFF. DNA for the CDR3: TGTGCCAGCAGTTACTTCGGACTGCCTAATGAAAAACTGTTTTTT. The chain uses TRBV6-2 or TRBV6-3 and TRBJ1-4; D ambiguous. Trimming took off 1 base at V and 3 bases at J, with 9 bases between the two ends. The CDR3 length is 15 residues. Germline CDR1 is MNHEY and CDR2 is SVGEGT.